The rows below give T cell receptor beta chains drawn from one sample of a study of a mutant IDH1 vaccine in newly diagnosed glioma. Antigens for these TCRs are unknown. Generated by immunoSEQ multiplex PCR, the TCRdb table keeps only in-frame clones and is missing some. The table shows approximately 37,000 clones, with approximately 76% occurring only once. The material was PBMCs, obtained from a glioma patient whose treatment included an IDH1 peptide vaccine. These receptors all come from a man aged 50 or older with glioma. The CDR3 runs from the conserved cysteine through the conserved F or W.

V gene: TRBV27
CDR3 protein: CASSLTVGGGAEAFF

V gene: TRBV5-5
CDR3 protein: CASSFTGGPDTQYF

V gene: TRBV5-6
CDR3 protein: CASSLDNLGYTF

V gene: TRBV20-1
CDR3 protein: CSARGRGDYTF

V gene: TRBV6-6
CDR3 protein: CASRAGAGLSNYGYTF

V gene: TRBV27
CDR3 protein: CASSLWRVTDTQYF

V gene: TRBV4-3
CDR3 protein: CASSQEGRAEQFF

V gene: TRBV4-3
CDR3 protein: CASSQDRARPEAFF

V gene: TRBV9
CDR3 protein: CASSVGNSNEKLFF

V gene: TRBV5-6
CDR3 protein: CASSLRLAGEQYF

V gene: TRBV29-1
CDR3 protein: CSVQDREWSEAFF

V gene: TRBV30
CDR3 protein: CALSQLGGPQHF

V gene: TRBV21-1
CDR3 protein: CASSRATGLNTEAFF

V gene: TRBV9
CDR3 protein: CASSPGQGGYNEQFF

V gene: TRBV19
CDR3 protein: CASSTGAYSNQPQHF

V gene: TRBV10-3
CDR3 protein: CAIRAQGNEQFF

V gene: TRBV5-4
CDR3 protein: CASSWGQGGTNEKLFF

V gene: TRBV9
CDR3 protein: CASSVDGSNQPQHF

V gene: TRBV14
CDR3 protein: CASSWTGFEAFF

V gene: TRBV10-2
CDR3 protein: CATRDSPNEKLFF

V gene: TRBV30
CDR3 protein: CAWEGGTGYEQYF

V gene: TRBV5-1
CDR3 protein: CASRDTENTEAFF

V gene: TRBV29-1
CDR3 protein: CSVRDSSLNTEAFF

V gene: TRBV7-8
CDR3 protein: CASSTYRDRESNQPQHF

V gene: TRBV9
CDR3 protein: CASSQDRDNYQPQHF

V gene: TRBV29-1
CDR3 protein: CSVNPVEGGYYNEQFF

V gene: TRBV19
CDR3 protein: CASSPRQAVDIQYF

V gene: TRBV10-3
CDR3 protein: CAISTGQSTEAFF

V gene: TRBV5-1
CDR3 protein: CASRASAEYEQYF

V gene: TRBV29-1
CDR3 protein: CSGGISSYEQYF

V gene: TRBV7-9
CDR3 protein: CASSSRTSGDQETQYF

V gene: TRBV7-2
CDR3 protein: CASSYTGQPYGYTF

V gene: TRBV7-9
CDR3 protein: CASSNTGSQPQHF

V gene: TRBV9
CDR3 protein: CASSVGSSGNTIYF

V gene: TRBV9
CDR3 protein: CASSVERGTGVNYGYTF

V gene: TRBV5-6
CDR3 protein: CASHQGREIYGYTF

V gene: TRBV20-1
CDR3 protein: CSARGARNPYF

V gene: TRBV5-8
CDR3 protein: CASSLFRGTAKNIQYF

V gene: TRBV13
CDR3 protein: CASSRQQGNPYEQYF